The source of this T cell receptor (beta chain) is a study of OX40 agonist ivuxolimab in advanced cancers. V was clipped by 8 bases and J by 2 bases, with 11 bases between them. CDR3 size: 13 residues. CDR1 MNHEY and CDR2 SMNVEV come from the germline V gene (reference sequence). The protocol was immunoSEQ multiplex PCR, while the TCRdb copy is restricted to in-frame clones and leaves out a portion. The table shows some 59,000 clones, with approximately 89% occurring only once. The source is an adult with an advanced solid tumor such as melanoma, head and neck, liver or kidney cancer. This specimen consisted of CD4+ or CD8+ T cells sorted from blood, obtained in a trial of the OX40 agonist ivuxolimab. The gene calls are TRBV27 and TRBJ2-3; perhaps TRBD1 as D (5 bases). CDR3 amino acids: CASARTNTDTQYF. CDR3 in DNA: TGTGCCAGCGCTAGGACAAACACAGATACGCAGTATTTT.